The 23 T cell receptor beta chains listed next were all sequenced from one sample in a study of blood T cell repertoires in COVID-19. Generated by immunoSEQ multiplex PCR, the TCRdb table keeps only in-frame clones and is missing some. Among some 250,000 clones, approximately 85% were seen once, and the ten largest hold approximately 1.9%. Sequencing input: PBMCs or T cells enriched from blood (not recorded which). The receptors come from a woman in her forties or fifties who had recovered from COVID-19.

This rearrangement joins TRBV5-5 to TRBJ1-3; 7 bases fit TRBD1. The ends lost 4 bases at V and 0 bases at J; junction bases unmatched: 7. This CDR3 is 16 amino acids long. From germline, CDR1 is SGHKS and CDR2 YYEKEE (reference sequence). CDR3 region: CASSLGTVLSGNTIYF. In DNA form, the CDR3 reads TGTGCCAGCAGCCTCGGGACAGTCCTCTCTGGAAACACCATATATTTT. The full variable domain, rest sourced from reference TRBV5-5 and TRBJ1-3, is DAGVTQSPTHLIKTRGQQVTLRCSPISGHKSVSWYQQVLGQGPQFIFQYYEKEERGRGNFPDRFSARQFPNYSSELNVNALLLGDSALYLCASSLGTVLSGNTIYFGEGSWLTVV.

The CDR3 is CASSSLAGEYSNQPQHF. CDR3 coding DNA: TGTGCCAGCAGTTCCCTGGCAGGGGAGTATAGCAATCAGCCCCAGCATTTT. The J gene is TRBJ1-5, the V gene TRBV6-2 or TRBV6-3; D might be TRBD1 (6 bases). V shed 4 bases and J shed 0 bases, with 16 bases lying between them. The germline V gene encodes CDR1 MNHEY and CDR2 SVGEGT. This CDR3 spans 17 amino acids.

This clone was counted once. The chain uses TRBV28 and TRBJ2-5; 11 bases are a match to TRBD2. Germline trimming cut 3 bases from V and 5 bases from J; bases unmatched to any gene: 11. This CDR3 region has 17 residues. CDR1 is MDHEN, CDR2 SYDVKM, per germline. CDR3: CASSLEWASGRRETQYF. Here the CDR3 DNA reads TGTGCCAGCAGTTTGGAGTGGGCTAGCGGGAGGCGGGAGACCCAGTACTTC. Using reference TRBV28 and TRBJ2-5 for the parts outside the CDR3, the full variable domain is DVKVTQSSRYLVKRTGEKVFLECVQDMDHENMFWYRQDPGLGLRLIYFSYDVKMKEKGDIPEGYSVSREKKERFSLILESASTNQTSMYLCASSLEWASGRRETQYFGPGTRLLVL.

This clone was observed a single time. This chain connects TRBV11-1 to TRBJ2-6, with a possible D match to TRBD1 (6 bases). Germline loops: CDR1 SGHAT, CDR2 FQDESV (reference sequence). Trimming removed 4 bases from V and 1 base from J, with 11 bases in between. This CDR3 has 16 amino acids. CDR3 nucleotides: TGTGCCAGCAGCTCCCGCGGACAGTCTGGGGCCAACGTCCTGACTTTC. It specifies CASSSRGQSGANVLTF.

This sequence joins TRBV9 and TRBJ1-2; no reliable D call. Trimming removed 0 bases from V and 2 bases from J, with 8 bases in between. The CDR3 consists of 14 residues. Looked up from germline, CDR1 is SGDLS and CDR2 is YYNGEE. CDR3 DNA: TGTGCCAGCAGCGTAGATGACACCAACTATGGCTACACCTTC. The encoded protein is CASSVDDTNYGYTF.

This chain connects TRBV20-1 to TRBJ2-1, with D perhaps TRBD1 (5 bases). Per the germline V gene, CDR1 is DFQATT and CDR2 is SNEGSKA (reference sequence). The CDR3 spans 11 residues. Trimming took off 2 bases at V and 10 bases at J, with 9 bases between the two ends. The CDR3 nucleotides are TGCAGTGCTAGACCTGGGGCGGAGCAGTTCTTC. This encodes CSARPGAEQFF.

The CDR3 DNA reads as TGCAGCGCGAAGGACGGGGGTGGCTACACCTTC. It translates to CSAKDGGGYTF. This chain uses TRBV29-1 with TRBJ1-2, with D possibly matching TRBD1 (5 bases). The V gene's germline CDR1 is SQVTM and CDR2 ANQGSEA. Trimming removed 7 bases at V and 7 bases at J, with 13 bases between. This CDR3 comprises 11 residues.

The chain couples TRBV7-9 to TRBJ2-7; D possibly corresponds to TRBD1 (6 bases). Germline CDR1 is SEHNR and CDR2 is FQNEAQ (reference sequence). The CDR3 runs 13 residues. Trimming pared 4 bases from V and 5 bases from J, leaving 12 bases between. CDR3 sequence reads: CASSSYRDDEQYF. CDR3 in DNA: TGTGCCAGCAGCTCCTACAGGGATGACGAGCAGTACTTC.

With regard to this clone: One end of the junction varies from germline; a read error may be responsible. The CDR3 spells CASSLGLAGGRTDTQYF. The CDR3 DNA reads as TGTGCTAGCAGCTTAGGGCTAGCGGGAGGGCGCACAGATACGCAGTATTTT. The chain has TRBV7-7 and TRBJ2-3, with 12 bases fitting TRBD2. The germline V gene encodes CDR1 SSHAT and CDR2 FNYEAQ (reference sequence). The CDR3 contains 17 residues.

V is TRBV5-1 and J is TRBJ1-4, with 9 bases identical to TRBD1. J gave up 8 bases and V 0 bases, and 5 bases lay outside the gene matches. Germline lookup yields CDR1 SGHRS and CDR2 YFSETQ. The CDR3 consists of 15 residues. The CDR3 bases are TGCGCCAGCAGCTTGGCAGGGACAGGGTTCGAAAAACTGTTTTTT. This codes for CASSLAGTGFEKLFF.

This clone has a single count. The chain carries TRBV6-6 and TRBJ2-1, with 8 bases lining up with TRBD2. The trim removed 6 bases at V and 9 bases at J, leaving 13 bases unmatched. Germline V gene data show CDR1 as MNHNY and CDR2 as SVGAGI (reference sequence). CDR3 length equals 15 residues. CDR3 sequence (DNA): TGTGCCAGCAGAACACCGGGACTAGTAGCCTCTGAGCAGTTCTTC. Its translation: CASRTPGLVASEQFF.

This chain joins TRBV5-1 and TRBJ1-4; 12 nucleotides match TRBD1. J gave up 8 bases and V 4 bases, and 9 bases lay outside the gene matches. CDR1 is SGHRS, CDR2 YFSETQ, per germline. The CDR3 covers 16 residues. The CDR3 here is CASSGGTGGAGEKLFF. CDR3 DNA: TGCGCCAGCAGCGGAGGGACAGGGGGCGCAGGCGAAAAACTGTTTTTT. Based on the CDR3 plus reference TRBV5-1 and TRBJ1-4, the full variable domain is KAGVTQTPRYLIKTRGQQVTLSCSPISGHRSVSWYQQTPGQGLQFLFEYFSETQRNKGNFPGRFSGRQFSNSRSEMNVSTLELGDSALYLCASSGGTGGAGEKLFFGSGTQLSVL.

The chain combines TRBV13 with TRBJ2-1; TRBD1 matches at 8 bases. This CDR3 contains 16 residues. The V segment lost 5 bases and the J segment 3 bases; nucleotides outside the gene matches: 9. Germline V gene data show CDR1 as PRHDT and CDR2 as FYEKMQ (reference sequence). CDR3 in amino acids: CASSPETGADYNEQFF. DNA of the CDR3: TGTGCCAGCAGCCCCGAGACAGGGGCGGACTACAATGAGCAGTTCTTC.

This chain uses TRBV19 with TRBJ2-7, with 14 bases lining up with TRBD2. There are 16 residues in the CDR3. Trimming removed 5 bases from V and 3 bases from J; junction bases left unmatched: 6. The germline V gene has CDR1 LNHDA and CDR2 SQIVND (reference sequence). This chain's CDR3 is CASSPGTSGRVYEQYF. The CDR3 DNA reads TGTGCCAGTAGTCCCGGGACTAGCGGGAGAGTCTACGAGCAGTACTTC.

CDR3 in amino acids: CAISERLGQGPDRQPQHF. CDR3 nucleotide sequence: TGTGCCATCAGTGAGCGTTTAGGACAGGGACCAGACAGACAGCCCCAGCATTTT. V usage is TRBV10-3 and J usage is TRBJ1-5; 8 bases map to TRBD1. Unmatched junction bases numbered 16, after V lost 2 bases and J lost 7 bases. CDR3 length: 18 amino acids. Germline CDR1 ENHRY, CDR2 SYGVKD.

The chain has TRBV10-3 and TRBJ2-5; D perhaps matches TRBD1 (5 bases). The V gene's germline CDR1 is ENHRY and CDR2 SYGVKD. V was pared by 1 base and J by 1 base, with 7 bases between. This CDR3 has 14 residues. DNA of the CDR3: TGTGCCATCAGTGAGTTAGACAGCCAAGAGACCCAGTACTTC. Its translation: CAISELDSQETQYF.

The chain uses TRBV6-5 and TRBJ2-7, with a tentative D call TRBD1 (6 bases). V was cut by 4 bases and J by 5 bases, with 15 bases left in between. In germline, CDR1 is MNHEY, CDR2 SVGAGI. CDR3 length equals 14 residues. The CDR3 loop is CASSSGRGLNEQYF. In nucleotides, the CDR3 is TGTGCCAGCAGTTCCGGCAGGGGTCTAAACGAGCAGTACTTC.

This clone was found a few times. CDR3 residues: CASSPQGAGYEQYF. In nucleotides, the CDR3 is TGTGCCAGCAGCCCACAGGGGGCGGGGTACGAGCAGTACTTC. The V call is TRBV28, the J call TRBJ2-7, with 9 bases identical to TRBD1. Germline-derived CDR1 and CDR2 are MDHEN and SYDVKM. This CDR3 has 14 amino acids. Germline trimming cut 6 bases from V and 4 bases from J; bases unmatched to any gene: 7.

This clone has at least ten counts. CDR3 nucleotides: TGTGCCAGTAGTCAGTTCCTCAACTATGGCTACACCTTC. Protein sequence: CASSQFLNYGYTF. V is TRBV19 and J is TRBJ1-2; D is ambiguous. Germline lookup yields CDR1 LNHDA and CDR2 SQIVND (reference sequence). This CDR3 spans 13 amino acids. Trimming removed 5 bases from V and 2 bases from J, with 9 bases in between.

The V and J genes are TRBV5-1 and TRBJ2-7; the D gene is possibly TRBD1 (6 bases). This CDR3 spans 15 amino acids. Germline values: CDR1 SGHRS, CDR2 YFSETQ. The ends were cut back, 0 bases at V and 6 bases at J, with 16 bases in the middle. The CDR3, as DNA: TGCGCCAGCAGCTTGGTGCAGGGGAAGGTTGGCGAGCAGTACTTC. It codes for CASSLVQGKVGEQYF.

The chain joins TRBV3-1 (or the pseudogene TRBV3-2) to TRBJ1-3; D ambiguous. CDR1 is LGHDT and CDR2 is YNNKEL in the germline V gene (reference sequence). The CDR3 has 16 residues. Between the trimmed V and J ends, which lost 0 bases and 4 bases, there was a span of 13 bases. The CDR3 bases are TGTGCCAGCAGCCAAGACCTCCCTAGCCTAGGAAACACCATATATTTT. This codes for CASSQDLPSLGNTIYF.

The chain links TRBV24-1 to TRBJ2-3; 12 bases fit TRBD2. The V and J ends lost 3 bases and 10 bases, in that order; junction bases with no gene match: 13. The CDR3 has 17 residues. Germline CDR1 is KGHDR and CDR2 is SFDVKD. The CDR3 region is CATSDHPRTSGNLPQYF. In DNA, the CDR3 is TGTGCCACCAGTGATCACCCGCGGACTAGCGGGAACCTTCCGCAGTATTTT.

This clone was seen a handful of times. The rearrangement links TRBV7-9 to TRBJ2-3; a possible D gene is TRBD2 (5 bases). The V gene lost 2 bases and the J gene lost 1 base, with 10 bases spanning the gap. The CDR3 totals 15 residues. Germline V gene sequence: CDR1 SEHNR, CDR2 FQNEAQ (reference sequence). CDR3 DNA: TGTGCCAGCAGCTTAATACGGGAAGGCACAGATACGCAGTATTTT. Amino acids: CASSLIREGTDTQYF.